At least ten counts were recorded for the clone carrying this T cell receptor beta chain. Its target is unknown. The sample is drawn from a study of read filtering for tumor transcriptome and immune sequencing. Study as a whole: After DNase treatment, RNA was made into whole-transcriptome libraries. General study points: Roughly 82% of IR-seq clonotypes had a single read, yet these held approximately 4% of reads.

This library used roughly 0.4 ug RNA and molecular barcoded adaptors spanning alpha/delta and beta/gamma chains. TCRdb itself ran the reads through MiXCR, one entry per CDR3 protein. The sample yields over 50,000 distinct CDR3 sequences, approximately 18% seen once. The V end was cut by 10 bases, the J end by 3 bases, with 9 bases between. Germline V gene lookup returns CDR1 MNHNS and CDR2 SASEGT. The CDR3 is 12 residues long. J is TRBJ2-2 and V is TRBV6-1; D gene ambiguous. The source of this sequence is a donor at least 40 years old with multiple myeloma. Specimen: a population of CD138-negative cells sorted from bone marrow. The CDR3 DNA reads TGTGCCACCGGAAGAGACACCGGGGAGCTGTTTTTT. Protein product: CATGRDTGELFF.